One and the same sample provided the 10 T cell receptor beta chains below, sequenced in a study of cytomegalovirus exposure and HLA in healthy donors. PCR used 60 Vbeta primers and 13 Jbeta primers. Here immunoSEQ multiplex PCR was the method, and the copy in TCRdb shows in-frame clones only, minus some. This sample has under 200,000 clones; around 80% occur once, and the top ten carry around 1.5%. The material sequenced was PBMCs. The receptors were gathered from a girl under 18 in good health and CMV-seropositive.

The V gene is TRBV11-3, the J gene TRBJ2-3; 11 nucleotides agree with TRBD2. Germline CDR1 is SGHNT and CDR2 is YENEEA. The CDR3 sequence is 16 residues long. Germline trimming cut 2 bases from V and 5 bases from J; bases unmatched to any gene: 6. CDR3 amino acids: CASSLLAGGGGDTQYF. The CDR3 bases are TGTGCCAGCAGCTTACTAGCGGGGGGCGGGGGAGATACGCAGTATTTT.

The chain couples TRBV11-2 to TRBJ1-3, with D perhaps matching TRBD1 (6 bases). The CDR3 covers 17 residues. Germline-derived CDR1 and CDR2 are SGHAT and FQNNGV. V lost 3 bases, J lost 3 bases, and 18 bases lay in between. The CDR3 DNA follows: TGTGCCAGCAGCTTTCGGGGGGCGTATGGCAGTGGAAACACCATATATTTT. It encodes CASSFRGAYGSGNTIYF.

The rearrangement links TRBV28 to TRBJ1-5; 7 nucleotides align to TRBD1. V lost 11 bases to trimming and J lost 4 bases; unmatched junction nucleotides: 14. Looked up from germline, CDR1 is MDHEN and CDR2 is SYDVKM. CDR3 size: 15 residues. CDR3 sequence: CAGGTGQVLNQPQHF. Here the CDR3 DNA reads TGTGCCGGGGGAACCGGACAGGTACTAAATCAGCCCCAGCATTTT.

This clone came up a few times. This chain connects TRBV18 to TRBJ2-5; 9 nucleotides align to TRBD1. In germline, CDR1 is KGHSH, CDR2 LQKENI. CDR3 length: 14 residues. The trim removed 6 bases at V and 4 bases at J, leaving 6 bases unmatched. The CDR3, as DNA: TGTGCCAGCTCGCAGGACAGGGGTGGAGAGACCCAGTACTTC. It encodes CASSQDRGGETQYF.

The gene calls are TRBV5-1 and TRBJ2-3; D uncertain. The germline CDR1 and CDR2 sequences are SGHRS and YFSETQ. The CDR3 extends over 14 amino acids. V was trimmed by 0 bases and J by 4 bases, leaving 9 bases between them. The CDR3 region has the DNA TGCGCCAGCAGCTTGGCCTTAGCCTCAGATACGCAGTATTTT. It yields the protein CASSLALASDTQYF.

The chain uses TRBV6-5 and TRBJ1-2; D is uncertain. Germline loops: CDR1 MNHEY, CDR2 SVGAGI. Trimming left V 0 bases short and J 1 base short, with 12 bases between. This CDR3 spans 16 amino acids. The chain's CDR3 is CASSYSYSRVNYGYTF. The CDR3 coding sequence is TGTGCCAGCAGTTACTCCTACTCCCGGGTTAACTATGGCTACACCTTC.

This clone appeared a single time. The chain links TRBV2 to TRBJ1-5; weak D call: TRBD1 (5 bases). Between the trimmed V and J ends, which lost 5 bases and 3 bases, there was a span of 14 bases. This CDR3 spans 15 amino acids. Germline lookup yields CDR1 SNHLY and CDR2 FYNNEI. The CDR3 sequence: CASSKDTFLNQPQHF. CDR3 in DNA: TGTGCCAGCAGTAAGGACACCTTCCTCAATCAGCCCCAGCATTTT.

V usage is TRBV30 and J usage is TRBJ2-1; TRBD1 matches 8 bases. The CDR3 loop spans 15 amino acids. V lost 1 base and J lost 4; bases outside the gene matches: 6. Germline V lookup: CDR1 GTSNPN, CDR2 SVGIG (reference sequence). The CDR3 is CAWSGTGSSYNEQFF. The CDR3 region has the DNA TGTGCCTGGAGTGGGACAGGGTCATCATACAATGAGCAGTTCTTC.

The gene calls are TRBV10-2 and TRBJ2-1, with D tentatively TRBD2 (5 bases). The V and J ends lost 4 bases and 2 bases respectively, with 9 bases between them. The CDR3 contains 14 residues. Germline V gene sequence: CDR1 WSHSY, CDR2 SAAADI. This chain's CDR3 is CASSAGIPYNEQFF. The CDR3 coding sequence is TGCGCCAGCAGTGCGGGGATCCCCTACAATGAGCAGTTCTTC.

CDR3 residues: CASSLPGLAGYGPYNEQFF. DNA for the CDR3: TGTGCCAGCAGTCTGCCGGGACTAGCGGGATACGGGCCCTACAATGAGCAGTTCTTC. The rearrangement joins TRBV7-9 to TRBJ2-1, with 13 bases identical to TRBD2. The CDR3 is 19 amino acids. V was clipped by 6 bases and J by 2 bases; unmatched bases: 13. The germline CDR1 and CDR2 sequences are SEHNR and FQNEAQ (reference sequence).